The 9 T cell receptor beta chains below come from one sample, sequenced in a study of T cell responses to AZD1222 COVID-19 vaccine. Assay used: immunoSEQ multiplex PCR; TCRdb lists only in-frame clones, some missing. This sample has under 200,000 clones, with 90% to 95% found just once. This specimen was peripheral blood, taken on day 0 of AZD1222 vaccination. These receptors were collected from an adult in good health.

The gene calls are TRBV19 and TRBJ1-6; no reliable D call. V lost 8 bases and J 6 bases, leaving 17 bases between the germline ends. This CDR3 region has 15 residues. CDR1 and CDR2 (germline): LNHDA, SQIVND (reference sequence). The CDR3 nucleotides read TGTGCCAGTGCCCGAAGGACCCGCTTTAATTCACCCCTCCACTTT. Residues: CASARRTRFNSPLHF.

The V and J genes are TRBV18 and TRBJ2-5; the match to TRBD1 covers 8 bases. Per germline, CDR1 KGHSH and CDR2 LQKENI. Losses at the gene ends were 1 base for V and 5 bases for J; bases not matched to a gene: 3. The CDR3 runs to 14 residues. The CDR3 region is CASSPQAGGETQYF. In DNA form, the CDR3 reads TGTGCCAGCTCACCACAGGCAGGGGGCGAGACCCAGTACTTC.

Here the CDR3 reads CASIGTGLMNTEAFF. CDR3 in DNA: TGTGCCAGCATAGGGACAGGGCTTATGAACACTGAAGCTTTCTTT. The V call is TRBV19, the J call TRBJ1-1; 9 bases are a match to TRBD1. This CDR3 has 15 residues. In germline, CDR1 is LNHDA, CDR2 SQIVND (reference sequence). Trimming cost V 9 bases and J 0 bases; bases outside gene matches: 8.

In its sample, this clone ranks as medium-sized. The chain combines TRBV29-1 with TRBJ1-2; TRBD1 matches at 7 bases. The CDR3 is made up of 11 amino acids. V was pared by 6 bases and J by 2 bases, with 0 bases of the junction left unmatched. Germline V gene lookup returns CDR1 SQVTM and CDR2 ANQGSEA. As DNA, the CDR3 is TGCAGCGTGACAGGGAACTATGGCTACACCTTC. It specifies CSVTGNYGYTF. Full variable domain (remainder filled in from reference TRBV29-1 and TRBJ1-2): SAVISQKPSRDICQRGTSLTIQCQVDSQVTMMFWYRQQPGQSLTLIATANQGSEATYESGFVIDKFPISRPNLTFSTLTVSNMSPEDSSIYLCSVTGNYGYTFGSGTRLTVV.

The CDR3 bases are TGTGCCAGCAGTTTAAAAGCCCTCTACGAGCAGTACTTC. This sequence encodes CASSLKALYEQYF. The chain is built from TRBV28 and TRBJ2-7; D not resolved. The germline V and J ends were trimmed by 2 bases and 3 bases, with 8 bases remaining between them. This CDR3 has 13 amino acids. Germline assignment: CDR1 MDHEN and CDR2 SYDVKM.

This rearrangement joins TRBV15 to TRBJ1-2; 9 positions agree with TRBD1. V lost 0 bases, J lost 6 bases, and 5 bases stayed unmatched. The CDR3 contains 15 residues. CDR1 and CDR2 from the germline V gene are LNHNV and YYDKDF (reference sequence). The CDR3 loop reads CATSRDKGTGNGYTF. The CDR3 nucleotides read TGTGCCACCAGCAGAGATAAGGGGACAGGGAATGGCTACACCTTC.

This rearrangement joins TRBV12-5 to TRBJ1-6; TRBD1 matches 9 bases. Germline V gives CDR1 LGHNT, CDR2 FRNRAP. The junction had 6 bases not matched to a gene; V was cut back by 5 bases and J by 10 bases. The CDR3 contains 14 residues. As DNA, the CDR3 is TGTGCTAGTGGTCCGGGACAGGGTGGGTCACCCCTCCACTTT. Protein sequence: CASGPGQGGSPLHF.

This clone was counted once. The genes are TRBV5-4 and TRBJ1-6; 8 bases agree with TRBD1. The CDR3 has 13 amino acids. CDR1 and CDR2 (germline): SGHNT, YYREEE (reference sequence). V was clipped by 2 bases and J by 9 bases; unmatched bases: 1. CDR3 sequence reads: CASSFGQGSPLHF. In nucleotides, the CDR3 is TGTGCCAGCAGCTTCGGACAGGGTTCACCCCTCCACTTT. Full variable domain (rest looked up from reference TRBV5-4 and TRBJ1-6): ETGVTQSPTHLIKTRGQQVTLRCSSQSGHNTVSWYQQALGQGPQFIFQYYREEENGRGNFPPRFSGLQFPNYSSELNVNALELDDSALYLCASSFGQGSPLHFGNGTRLTVT.

This rearrangement joins TRBV29-1 to TRBJ2-2; 7 nucleotides agree with TRBD1. V lost 7 bases and J lost 5; bases outside the gene matches: 10. The length of the CDR3 is 14 residues. Germline loops: CDR1 SQVTM, CDR2 ANQGSEA. The chain's CDR3 is CSGRTGVRTGELFF. The CDR3 coding sequence is TGCAGCGGGCGAACAGGGGTTCGGACCGGGGAGCTGTTTTTT.